This T cell receptor beta chain was recorded in a study of beta chain features in type 1 diabetes. Findings and caveats of the study: Sampled from patients, naive, central memory and Treg TCRB repertoires appeared more similar than those sampled from healthy donors. The cDNA sequencing approach could over-represent high-TCR-expressing cells.

Germline lookup yields CDR1 ENHRY and CDR2 SYGVKD. The CDR3 sequence is 16 residues long. V was pared by 0 bases and J by 5 bases, with 15 bases between. Points on this clone: Its antigen remains unknown.

As every portion of the isolated RNA was reverse transcribed, the sequencing read expressed TCRB transcripts. Assay: immunoSEQ multiplex PCR; the TCRdb copy retains only in-frame clones and omits some. This table has about 260,000 clones, 68% appearing once. Input material: naive CD4+ T cells from blood. This rearrangement joins TRBV10-3 to TRBJ2-3, with unresolved D. The TCR sequence derives from a young man in good health. The CDR3 DNA sequence: TGTGCCATCAGTGAGTCGGGTACTCGAGGCGGAGATACGCAGTATTTT. Its protein product is CAISESGTRGGDTQYF.